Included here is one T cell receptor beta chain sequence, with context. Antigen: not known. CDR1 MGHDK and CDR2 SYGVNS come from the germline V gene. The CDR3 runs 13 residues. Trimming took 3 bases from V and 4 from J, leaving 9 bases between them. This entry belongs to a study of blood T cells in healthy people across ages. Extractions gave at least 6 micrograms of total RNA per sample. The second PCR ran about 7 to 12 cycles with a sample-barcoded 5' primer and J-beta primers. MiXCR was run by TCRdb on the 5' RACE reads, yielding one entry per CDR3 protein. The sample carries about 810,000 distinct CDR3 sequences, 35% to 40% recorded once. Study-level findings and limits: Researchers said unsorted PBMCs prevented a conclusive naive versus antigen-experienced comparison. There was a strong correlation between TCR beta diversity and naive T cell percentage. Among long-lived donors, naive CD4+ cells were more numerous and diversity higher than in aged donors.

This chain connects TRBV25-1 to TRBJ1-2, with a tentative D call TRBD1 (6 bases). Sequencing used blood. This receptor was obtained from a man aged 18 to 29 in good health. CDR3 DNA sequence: TGTGCCAGCAGTGATTGGACAGCCTATGGCTACACCTTC. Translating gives CASSDWTAYGYTF.